This is a list of T cell receptor beta chains from one sample in a study of blood T cells in healthy people across ages. TCRdb called the 5' RACE reads again in MiXCR, with one record for every CDR3 protein. The sample lists 780,000 or so distinct CDR3 sequences, around 50% seen once, with roughly 24% in the top ten. Sequences were obtained from blood. These receptors came from a middle-aged man in good health. Each CDR3 is given with its conserved first and last residue. D genes are given only for firm matches. Some rows mark clone size as missing; the rest say once, few, many or name a class of expanded clone.

TRBJ1-6	once	TRBD1	TRBV29-1	TGCAGCGCTCGGACAGGGGAAAATTCACCCCTCCACTTT	CSARTGENSPLHF
TRBJ2-1	NA	NA	TRBV12-5	TGTGCTAGTGGGAACGTCAATGAGCAGTTCTTC	CASGNVNEQFF
TRBJ2-1	NA	NA	TRBV7-3	TGTGCCAGCAGCTTGGGCGTGAGTTGGCTTGGTAGTGAGCAGTTCTTC	CASSLGVSWLGSEQFF
TRBJ2-7	NA	NA	TRBV20-1	TGCAGTGCTAGCCTAGGGGGGGAGAGGACCTACGAGCAGTACTTC	CSASLGGERTYEQYF
TRBJ1-2	NA	NA	TRBV3-1	TGTGCCAGCATCCAGGGGAATTACTATGGCTACACCTTC	CASIQGNYYGYTF
TRBJ2-3	NA	TRBD2	TRBV12-3/TRBV12-4	TGTGCCAGCACAGGGAGGGTGGGCACAGATACGCAGTATTTT	CASTGRVGTDTQYF
TRBJ1-1	NA	TRBD1	TRBV4-2	TGTGCCAGCAGCCATCCGGACAGGGAGAACACTGAAGCTTTCTTT	CASSHPDRENTEAFF
TRBJ2-7	NA	TRBD1	TRBV28	TGTGCCAGCAGTCCCGACAGGGTTGGGACCTACGAGCAGTACTTC	CASSPDRVGTYEQYF
TRBJ2-4	NA	TRBD1	TRBV2	TGTGCCAGCAGAGGACTGACAGGGGTCGAAAACATTCAGTACTTC	CASRGLTGVENIQYF
TRBJ2-7	few	NA	TRBV7-2	TGTGCCAGCAGCTTAGCGGTTGGGGCTTACGAGCAGTACTTC	CASSLAVGAYEQYF
TRBJ2-1	NA	TRBD2	TRBV7-9	TGTGTCAGCAGCCCAAATCTAGCGGGAATCTACAATGAGCAGTTCTTC	CVSSPNLAGIYNEQFF
TRBJ1-4	NA	TRBD1	TRBV4-2	TGTGCCAGCAGCCTAAACCGACAGGGGTCCTATAATGAAAAACTGTTTTTT	CASSLNRQGSYNEKLFF
TRBJ2-1	NA	NA	TRBV4-2	TGTGCCAGCAGCCAAGAGCTAGGGTTGGGCAATGAGCAGTTCTTC	CASSQELGLGNEQFF
TRBJ2-5	NA	NA	TRBV7-9	TGTGCCAGCAGCCCCGTGAAAGAGACCCAGTACTTC	CASSPVKETQYF
TRBJ2-7	NA	NA	TRBV28	TGTGCCAGCAGGTCAACAGGGGGGGACTCCTACGAGCAGTACTTC	CASRSTGGDSYEQYF
TRBJ2-3	many	TRBD2	TRBV9	TGTGCCAGCAGCGCCCGGGGGGACACAGATACGCAGTATTTT	CASSARGDTDTQYF
TRBJ2-1	few	TRBD1	TRBV7-9	TGTGCCAGCAGCTTAGAGCGGTGGACAGGGAAAGAAACTTCGGGACAGTTCTTC	CASSLERWTGKETSGQFF
TRBJ1-2	NA	NA	TRBV2	TGTGCCAGCGGACCTAACTATGGCTACACCTTC	CASGPNYGYTF
TRBJ2-5	few	NA	TRBV20-1	TGCAGTACCTCGGGGGAGACCCAGTACTTC	CSTSGETQYF
TRBJ1-1	NA	NA	TRBV18	TGTGCCAGCTCAATCAAACCGGACAGGAACACTGAAGCTTTCTTT	CASSIKPDRNTEAFF
TRBJ1-2	NA	TRBD1	TRBV6-5	TGTGCCAGCCTTACTTTCCGGGACAGGGGACCCATCAATAACTATGGCTACACCTTC	CASLTFRDRGPINNYGYTF
TRBJ2-7	NA	NA	TRBV7-9	TGTGCCAGCAGCTTTTCCGACCCCCTCAGGGTTCGGACCTCCTCCTACGAGCAGTACTTC	CASSFSDPLRVRTSSYEQYF
TRBJ1-2	NA	NA	TRBV6-1	TGTGCCAGCACCACCGGGCCTTCGGGGGGTTCTGGCTACACCTTC	CASTTGPSGGSGYTF
TRBJ2-1	NA	TRBD1	TRBV24-1	TGTGCCACCAGTGATTTGCCCCCTACAGGGGTCGATGAGCAGTTCTTC	CATSDLPPTGVDEQFF
TRBJ1-1	NA	NA	TRBV29-1	TGCAGCGTTGATCAGGGCCGGGGGAACACTGAAGCTTTCTTT	CSVDQGRGNTEAFF
TRBJ1-2	NA	NA	TRBV20-1	TGCAGTGCGATCGGCGCGGAGAACTATGGCTACACCTTC	CSAIGAENYGYTF